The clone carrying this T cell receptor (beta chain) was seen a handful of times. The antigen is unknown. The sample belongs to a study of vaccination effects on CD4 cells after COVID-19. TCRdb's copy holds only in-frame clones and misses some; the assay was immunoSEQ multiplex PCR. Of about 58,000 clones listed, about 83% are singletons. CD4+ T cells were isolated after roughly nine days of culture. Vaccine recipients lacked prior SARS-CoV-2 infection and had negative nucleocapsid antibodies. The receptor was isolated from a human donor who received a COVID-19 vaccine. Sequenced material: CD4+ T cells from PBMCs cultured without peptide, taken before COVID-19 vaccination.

This CDR3 reads CASSLVGQRTYEQFF. In DNA, the CDR3 is TGTGCCAGCAGCTTAGTAGGGCAGAGAACATATGAGCAGTTCTTC. The rearrangement joins TRBV7-9 to TRBJ2-1; no clear D. The germline CDR1 and CDR2 sequences are SEHNR and FQNEAQ (reference sequence). This CDR3 is 15 amino acids long. The ends were cut back, 1 base at V and 8 bases at J, with 15 bases in the middle. Full variable domain (outside the CDR3, taken from reference TRBV7-9 and TRBJ2-1): DTGVSQNPRHKITKRGQNVTFRCDPISEHNRLYWYRQTLGQGPEFLTYFQNEAQLEKSRLLSDRFSAERPKGSFSTLEIQRTEQGDSAMYLCASSLVGQRTYEQFFGPGTRLTVL.